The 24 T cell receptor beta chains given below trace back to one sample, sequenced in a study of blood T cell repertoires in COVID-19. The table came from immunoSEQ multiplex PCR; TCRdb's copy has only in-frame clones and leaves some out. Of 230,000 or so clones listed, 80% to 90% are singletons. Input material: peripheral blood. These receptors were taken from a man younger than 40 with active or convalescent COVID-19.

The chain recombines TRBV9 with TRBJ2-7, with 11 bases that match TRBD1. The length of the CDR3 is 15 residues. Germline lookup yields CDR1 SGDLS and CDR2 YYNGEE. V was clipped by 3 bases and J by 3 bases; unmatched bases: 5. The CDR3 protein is CASSGGTGGFYEQYF. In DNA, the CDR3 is TGTGCCAGCAGCGGCGGGACAGGGGGATTCTACGAGCAGTACTTC.

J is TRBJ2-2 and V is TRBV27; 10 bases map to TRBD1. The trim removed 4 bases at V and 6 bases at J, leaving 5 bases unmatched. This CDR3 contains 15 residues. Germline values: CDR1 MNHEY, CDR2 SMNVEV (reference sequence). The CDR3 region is CASSWGQGSAGELFF. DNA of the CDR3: TGTGCCAGCAGTTGGGGACAGGGGAGCGCCGGGGAGCTGTTTTTT.

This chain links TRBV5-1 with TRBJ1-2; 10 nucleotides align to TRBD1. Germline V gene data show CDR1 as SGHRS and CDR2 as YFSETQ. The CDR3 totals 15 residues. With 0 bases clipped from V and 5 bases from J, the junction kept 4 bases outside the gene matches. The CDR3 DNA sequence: TGCGCCAGCAGCTTGGGACAGGGGGCAGGGTATGGCTACACCTTC. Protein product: CASSLGQGAGYGYTF.

CDR3 loop: CASSQSGTSGYNEQFF. The DNA for the CDR3 is TGTGCCAGCAGCCAATCCGGGACTAGCGGTTACAATGAGCAGTTCTTC. This chain connects TRBV6-4 to TRBJ2-1; 11 positions agree with TRBD2. J was trimmed by 4 bases and V by 6 bases; bases with no gene match: 8. Germline V CDR1 and CDR2: MRHNA, SNTAGT. The CDR3 length is 16 residues.

CDR3 bases: TGTGCCAGCAGCCAGGGACTAGCGGGATTTTACAATGAGCAGTTCTTC. Translated, it gives CASSQGLAGFYNEQFF. This chain uses TRBV14 with TRBJ2-1; 13 bases fit TRBD2. From germline, CDR1 is SGHDN and CDR2 FVKESK. The junction had 3 bases not matched to a gene; V was cut back by 3 bases and J by 4 bases. CDR3 length equals 16 residues.

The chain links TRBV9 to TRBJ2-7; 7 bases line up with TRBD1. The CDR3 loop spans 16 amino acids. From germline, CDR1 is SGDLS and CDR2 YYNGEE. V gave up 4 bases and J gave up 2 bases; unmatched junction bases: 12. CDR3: CASSPTRTGQAYEQYF. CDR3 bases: TGTGCCAGCAGCCCCACCCGGACAGGCCAAGCCTACGAGCAGTACTTC. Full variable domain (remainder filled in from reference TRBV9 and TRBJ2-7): DSGVTQTPKHLITATGQRVTLRCSPRSGDLSVYWYQQSLDQGLQFLIQYYNGEERAKGNILERFSAQQFPDLHSELNLSSLELGDSALYFCASSPTRTGQAYEQYFGPGTRLTVT.

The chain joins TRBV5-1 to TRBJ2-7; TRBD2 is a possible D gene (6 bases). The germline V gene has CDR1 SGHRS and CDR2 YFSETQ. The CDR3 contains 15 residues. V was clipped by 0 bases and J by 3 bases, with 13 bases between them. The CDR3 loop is CASSLALGRGYEQYF. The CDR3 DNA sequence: TGCGCCAGCAGCTTGGCCCTGGGGCGGGGCTACGAGCAGTACTTC.

DNA of the CDR3: TGTGCCAGCAGCGGGGGACAGGGGGAATACTTC. This codes for CASSGGQGEYF. The genes are TRBV13 and TRBJ2-7; 11 nucleotides match TRBD1. The V segment lost 5 bases and the J segment 13 bases; nucleotides outside the gene matches: 4. This CDR3 contains 11 residues. Germline values: CDR1 PRHDT, CDR2 FYEKMQ (reference sequence).

The CDR3, as DNA: TGTGCCAGCAGCGGGACTAGCGGGAGTACGGAGACCCAGTACTTC. It translates to CASSGTSGSTETQYF. The gene calls are TRBV9 and TRBJ2-5; TRBD2 aligns across 13 bases. CDR3 length: 15 residues. The germline V gene encodes CDR1 SGDLS and CDR2 YYNGEE. V trimming: 3 bases; J trimming: 5 bases; junction bases outside the gene matches: 4.

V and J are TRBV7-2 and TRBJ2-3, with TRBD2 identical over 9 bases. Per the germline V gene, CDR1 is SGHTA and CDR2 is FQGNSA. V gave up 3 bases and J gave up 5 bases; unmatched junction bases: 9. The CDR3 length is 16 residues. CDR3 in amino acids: CASSFYAGGPEDTQYF. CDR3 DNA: TGTGCCAGCAGCTTTTACGCGGGAGGGCCGGAAGATACGCAGTATTTT.

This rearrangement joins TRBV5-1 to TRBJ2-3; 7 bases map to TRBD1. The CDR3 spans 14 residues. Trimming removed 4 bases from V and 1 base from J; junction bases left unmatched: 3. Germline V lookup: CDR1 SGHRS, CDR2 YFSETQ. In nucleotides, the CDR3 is TGCGCCAGCAGCCACGGACAGGGCACAGATACGCAGTATTTT. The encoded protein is CASSHGQGTDTQYF.

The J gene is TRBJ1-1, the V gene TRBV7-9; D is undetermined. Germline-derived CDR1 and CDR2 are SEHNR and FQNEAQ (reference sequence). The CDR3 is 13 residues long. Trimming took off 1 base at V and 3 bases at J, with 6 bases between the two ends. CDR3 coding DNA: TGTGCCAGCAGCTTAGGAGTCGACACTGAAGCTTTCTTT. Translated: CASSLGVDTEAFF.

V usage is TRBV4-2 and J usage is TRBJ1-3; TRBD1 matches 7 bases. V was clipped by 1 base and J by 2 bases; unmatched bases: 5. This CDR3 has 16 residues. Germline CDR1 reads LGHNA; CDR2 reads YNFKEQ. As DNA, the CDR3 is TGTGCCAGCAGCCAAGGACAGGGTTCGGCTGGAAACACCATATATTTT. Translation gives CASSQGQGSAGNTIYF.

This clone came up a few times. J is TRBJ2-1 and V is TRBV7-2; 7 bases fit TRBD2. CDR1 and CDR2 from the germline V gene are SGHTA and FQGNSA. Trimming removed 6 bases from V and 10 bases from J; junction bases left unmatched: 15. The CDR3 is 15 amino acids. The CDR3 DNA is TGTGCCAGCAGGTTGGACGGGGGGACCCTACGCGAGCAGTTCTTC. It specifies CASRLDGGTLREQFF. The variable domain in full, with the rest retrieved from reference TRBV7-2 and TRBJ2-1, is GAGVSQSPSNKVTEKGKDVELRCDPISGHTALYWYRQSLGQGLEFLIYFQGNSAPDKSGLPSDRFSAERTGGSVSTLTIQRTQQEDSAVYLCASRLDGGTLREQFFGPGTRLTVL.

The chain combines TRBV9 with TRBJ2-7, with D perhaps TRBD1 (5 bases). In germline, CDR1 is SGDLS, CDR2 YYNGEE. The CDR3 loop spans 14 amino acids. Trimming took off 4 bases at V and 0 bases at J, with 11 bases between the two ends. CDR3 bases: TGTGCCAGCAGCACTGGACAACGCTCCTACGAGCAGTACTTC. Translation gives CASSTGQRSYEQYF.

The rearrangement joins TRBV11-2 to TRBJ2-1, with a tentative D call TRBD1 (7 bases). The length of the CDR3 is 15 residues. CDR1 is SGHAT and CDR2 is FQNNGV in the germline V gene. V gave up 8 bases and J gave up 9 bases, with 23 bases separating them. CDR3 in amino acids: CASSPVPYRGGEQFF. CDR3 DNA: TGTGCCAGCTCCCCGGTACCCTACAGGGGAGGTGAGCAGTTCTTC.

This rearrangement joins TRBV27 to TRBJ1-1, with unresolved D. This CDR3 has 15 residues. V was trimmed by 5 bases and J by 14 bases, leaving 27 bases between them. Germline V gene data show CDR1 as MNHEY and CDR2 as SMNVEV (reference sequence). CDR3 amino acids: CASSPLETAKRKKFF. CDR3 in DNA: TGTGCCAGCAGTCCCCTCGAAACGGCCAAGCGAAAGAAGTTCTTT.

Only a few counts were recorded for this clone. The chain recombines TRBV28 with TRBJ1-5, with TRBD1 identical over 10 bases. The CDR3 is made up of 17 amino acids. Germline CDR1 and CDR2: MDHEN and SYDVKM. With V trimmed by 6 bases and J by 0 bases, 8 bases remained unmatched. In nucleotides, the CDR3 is TGTGCCAGCAGACCCGGGACAGGGGATTATAGCAATCAGCCCCAGCATTTT. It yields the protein CASRPGTGDYSNQPQHF.

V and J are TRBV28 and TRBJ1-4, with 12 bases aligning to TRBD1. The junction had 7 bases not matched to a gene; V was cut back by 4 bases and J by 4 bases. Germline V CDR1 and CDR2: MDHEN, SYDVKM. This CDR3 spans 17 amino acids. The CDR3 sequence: CASSSPGQGALNEKLFF. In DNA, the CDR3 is TGTGCCAGCAGTTCACCGGGACAGGGGGCGCTTAATGAAAAACTGTTTTTT.

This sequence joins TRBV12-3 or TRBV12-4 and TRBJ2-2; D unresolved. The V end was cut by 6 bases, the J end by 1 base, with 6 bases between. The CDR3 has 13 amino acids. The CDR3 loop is CASRTVNTGELFF. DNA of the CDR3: TGTGCCAGCAGAACAGTGAACACCGGGGAGCTGTTTTTT.

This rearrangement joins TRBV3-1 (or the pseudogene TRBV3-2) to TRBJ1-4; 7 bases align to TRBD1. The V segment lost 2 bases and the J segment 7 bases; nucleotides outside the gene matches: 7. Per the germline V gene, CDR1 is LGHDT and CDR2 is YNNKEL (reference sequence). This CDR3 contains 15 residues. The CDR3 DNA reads TGTGCCAGCAGCCAAACAGGGGTGACAGGTGAAAAACTGTTTTTT. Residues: CASSQTGVTGEKLFF.

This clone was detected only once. The CDR3 reads CASSTLTGQPQHF. CDR3 in DNA: TGTGCCAGCAGCACGCTAACAGGGCAGCCCCAGCATTTT. J is TRBJ1-5 and V is TRBV6-2 or TRBV6-3; D is possibly TRBD1 (6 bases). V was pared by 6 bases and J by 7 bases, with 13 bases between. The germline CDR1 and CDR2 sequences are MNHEY and SVGEGT. This CDR3 has 13 residues.

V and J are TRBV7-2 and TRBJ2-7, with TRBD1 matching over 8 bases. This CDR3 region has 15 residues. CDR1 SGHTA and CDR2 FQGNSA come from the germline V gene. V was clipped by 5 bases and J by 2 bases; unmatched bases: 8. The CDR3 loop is CASSPDGTGTYEQYF. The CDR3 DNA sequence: TGTGCCAGCAGCCCAGACGGGACAGGAACCTACGAGCAGTACTTC.

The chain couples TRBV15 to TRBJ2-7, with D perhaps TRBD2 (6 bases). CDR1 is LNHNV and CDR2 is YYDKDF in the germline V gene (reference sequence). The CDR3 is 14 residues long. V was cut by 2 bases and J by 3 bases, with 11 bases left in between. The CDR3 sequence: CATSRRAGSYEQYF. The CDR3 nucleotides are TGTGCCACCAGCAGAAGGGCGGGAAGCTACGAGCAGTACTTC.